These T cell receptor beta chains were read from a single sample in a study of T cell responses to AZD1222 COVID-19 vaccine. Repertoires were generated with immunoSEQ multiplex PCR, while TCRdb's copy carries only in-frame clones and drops some. The table lists approximately 130,000 clones, over 85% of them singletons. Sequenced here: peripheral blood, sampled on day 0 of AZD1222 vaccination. These receptors were obtained from an adult in good health. The CDR3 runs from the conserved cysteine through the conserved F or W. Each record gives: CDR3 length, V gene, J gene, D gene, clone size, CDR3 DNA, CDR3 protein. A D gene is named only where the DNA matches it firmly. Clone sizes are given selectively: once, few, many, or a class where the clone is expanded.

14,TRBV3-1/TRBV3-2,TRBJ1-2,TRBD1,-,TGTGCCAGCAGCCAAGGCCCAGGGGGCGGTGGCTACACCTTC,CASSQGPGGGGYTF
13,TRBV7-8,TRBJ2-1,-,-,TGTGCCAGCAGCTTAGATCCGTACAATGAGCAGTTCTTC,CASSLDPYNEQFF
15,TRBV5-6,TRBJ1-2,-,-,TGTGCCAGCAGCCATTCCCAGGGAGCTAACTATGGCTACACCTTC,CASSHSQGANYGYTF
11,TRBV20-1,TRBJ2-1,-,-,TGCAGTGCTAGCTCCTACAATGAGCAGTTCTTC,CSASSYNEQFF
13,TRBV7-2,TRBJ2-7,-,-,TGTGCCAGCAGCCCTCGGACTCCTCCCGAGCAGTACTTC,CASSPRTPPEQYF
16,TRBV5-1,TRBJ1-1,-,-,TGCGCCAGCAGCTTTGACGCGCGGCTGGGGAACACTGAAGCTTTCTTT,CASSFDARLGNTEAFF
14,TRBV10-1,TRBJ1-1,-,-,TGCGCCAGCAGTGAGTCGGCTGGGAACACTGAAGCTTTCTTT,CASSESAGNTEAFF
14,TRBV2,TRBJ1-2,TRBD1,-,TGTGCCAGCAGTGAAGAAGCACAGGGGCTCGGCTACACCTTC,CASSEEAQGLGYTF
15,TRBV7-9,TRBJ1-1,-,-,TGTGCCAGCAGCCCTCCTATGGGGACCCACACTGAAGCTTTCTTT,CASSPPMGTHTEAFF
13,TRBV5-1,TRBJ1-6,TRBD1,-,TGCGCCAGCAGCACAGGGGGGAATTCACCCCTCCACTTT,CASSTGGNSPLHF
15,TRBV2,TRBJ1-4,TRBD1,-,TGTGCCAGCACCCCAGCCAGGGGGCAGGGTGAAAAACTGTTTTTT,CASTPARGQGEKLFF
13,TRBV30,TRBJ2-7,-,-,TGTGCTTCCCAACAGACGAGCTCCTACGAGCAGTACTTC,CASQQTSSYEQYF
14,TRBV18,TRBJ2-7,-,few,TGTGCCAGCTCACCACTACAAGGGATCTACGAGCAGTACTTC,CASSPLQGIYEQYF
14,TRBV10-1,TRBJ2-7,TRBD1,few,TGCGCCAGCAGTGAGGGGACAGGGCGAGGCGAGCAGTACTTC,CASSEGTGRGEQYF
14,TRBV3-1/TRBV3-2,TRBJ1-1,-,-,TGTGCCAGCAGCCAAGAGGCAGCGAACACTGAAGCTTTCTTT,CASSQEAANTEAFF
18,TRBV7-9,TRBJ2-2,TRBD1,once,TGTGCCAGCAGCAGCTTCAAGGCAGGGGGTTATAACACCGGGGAGCTGTTTTTT,CASSSFKAGGYNTGELFF
14,TRBV15,TRBJ2-2,-,-,TGTGCCACCAGCGGTGAATACAACACCGGGGAGCTGTTTTTT,CATSGEYNTGELFF
18,TRBV6-1,TRBJ1-3,TRBD1,-,TGTGCCAGCAGTGAAATTATGGCGTCGGAAGGGGGCCGTAACACCATATATTTT,CASSEIMASEGGRNTIYF
19,TRBV5-1,TRBJ1-5,TRBD1,-,TGCGCCAGCCCACCGCGACAGGGCTGTACCCCCCTAATTGATCAGCCCCAGCATTTT,CASPPRQGCTPLIDQPQHF
13,TRBV7-6,TRBJ2-7,-,once,TGTGCCAGCAGCTTATTCTCCTCCTACGAGCAGTACTTC,CASSLFSSYEQYF
17,TRBV19,TRBJ1-6,-,-,TGTGCCAGTAGTATAAGATGGCCGGTCATCTATAATTCACCCCTCCACTTT,CASSIRWPVIYNSPLHF
16,TRBV5-4,TRBJ1-6,-,-,TGTGCCAGCAGCTTGGCCAACGTGATTAATAATTCACCCCTCCACTTT,CASSLANVINNSPLHF
15,TRBV10-2,TRBJ2-7,TRBD2,-,TGCGCCAGCACTGCCCGGGGGACTAGCGGATACGAGCAGTACTTC,CASTARGTSGYEQYF
14,TRBV11-2,TRBJ2-1,-,-,TGTGCCAGCAGCTTAGATGTGGCCGAAGATGAGCAGTTCTTC,CASSLDVAEDEQFF
13,TRBV6-4,TRBJ1-6,-,-,TGTGCCAGCAGTGAGGCATCAAATTCACCCCTCCACTTT,CASSEASNSPLHF
15,TRBV5-5,TRBJ1-3,-,-,TGTGCCAGCAGCTTGGTTGTGGGGGGCGAGTACACCATATATTTT,CASSLVVGGEYTIYF
15,TRBV7-8,TRBJ1-6,TRBD1,-,TGTGCCAGCAGCTTAGACGGGACAGGGAGTTCACCCCTCCACTTT,CASSLDGTGSSPLHF
15,TRBV6-5,TRBJ1-2,-,-,TGTGCCAGCAGGCTAAACGGGGGGCTTAACTATGGCTACACCTTC,CASRLNGGLNYGYTF
15,TRBV18,TRBJ1-2,TRBD1,-,TGTGCCAGCTCACCAAGCGCCGGACAGGGGGCCGGCTACACCTTC,CASSPSAGQGAGYTF
14,TRBV4-2,TRBJ2-2,-,-,TGTGCCAGCAGAACCCCGGGACTGACCGGGGAGCTGTTTTTT,CASRTPGLTGELFF
15,TRBV24-1,TRBJ2-5,TRBD1,-,TGTGCCACCAGTGATTCCCGGGACAGGGGAGAGACCCAGTACTTC,CATSDSRDRGETQYF
13,TRBV7-6,TRBJ2-7,-,-,TGTGCCAGCAGCTTAAGCCAGGGCCACGAGCAGTACTTC,CASSLSQGHEQYF
15,TRBV6-5,TRBJ1-6,TRBD1,-,TGTGCCAGCAGTCCCGGGACAGGGAGTTACTCACCCCTCCACTTT,CASSPGTGSYSPLHF
15,TRBV9,TRBJ2-7,-,-,TGTGCCAGCAGCGTAGAAACAGTCCCCTCCTACGAGCAGTACTTC,CASSVETVPSYEQYF
15,TRBV5-4,TRBJ1-2,-,-,TGTGCCAGCAGCCTAGGACAGCGCAGAGGCTATGGCTACACCTTC,CASSLGQRRGYGYTF
13,TRBV6-5,TRBJ2-7,TRBD2,many,TGTGCCAGCAGAAGCGGGGTTGAGTACGAGCAGTACTTC,CASRSGVEYEQYF
16,TRBV6-4,TRBJ2-1,-,-,TGTGCCAGCAGTGACGAAGGGGGGGGCTCCTACAATGAGCAGTTCTTC,CASSDEGGGSYNEQFF
15,TRBV10-3,TRBJ2-1,TRBD1,-,TGTGCCATCAGTGTCGAGGGGGCCGGGTACAATGAGCAGTTCTTC,CAISVEGAGYNEQFF
15,TRBV5-8,TRBJ2-3,TRBD2,-,TGTGCCAGCAGCTTGGGGGCTAGCGGGGGAGATACGCAGTATTTT,CASSLGASGGDTQYF
13,TRBV6-5,TRBJ1-3,-,-,TGTGCCAGCAGCCCAGACTCTGGAAACACCATATATTTT,CASSPDSGNTIYF
17,TRBV19,TRBJ1-4,-,-,TGTGCCAGTAGTATCAGCAGGATCAGGCAGGTCGATGAAAAACTGTTTTTT,CASSISRIRQVDEKLFF
14,TRBV5-1,TRBJ1-6,-,-,TGCGCCAGCAGCTTGGGAAGGGTCAGGTCACCCCTCCACTTT,CASSLGRVRSPLHF
17,TRBV5-1,TRBJ1-1,-,-,TGCGCCAGCAGCTTGGTATTTCGGGGGACGATGAACACTGAAGCTTTCTTT,CASSLVFRGTMNTEAFF
14,TRBV7-2,TRBJ2-1,-,-,TGTGCCAGCAGCCCGCGCTGGGGGGCCCATGAGCAGTTCTTC,CASSPRWGAHEQFF